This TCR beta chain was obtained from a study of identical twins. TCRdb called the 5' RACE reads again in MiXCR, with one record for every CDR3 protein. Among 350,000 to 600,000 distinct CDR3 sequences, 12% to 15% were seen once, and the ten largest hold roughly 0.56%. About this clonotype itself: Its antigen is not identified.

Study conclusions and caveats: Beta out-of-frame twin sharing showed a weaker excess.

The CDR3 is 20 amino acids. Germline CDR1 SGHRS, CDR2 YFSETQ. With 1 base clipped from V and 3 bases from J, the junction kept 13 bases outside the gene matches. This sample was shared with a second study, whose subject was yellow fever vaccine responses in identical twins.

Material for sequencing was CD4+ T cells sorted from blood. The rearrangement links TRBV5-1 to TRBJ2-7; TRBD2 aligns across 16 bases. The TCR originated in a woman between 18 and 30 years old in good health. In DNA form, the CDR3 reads TGCGCCAGCAGCTTGAACCGTCCCGGGACTAGCGGGAGGGCCATCTACGAGCAGTACTTC. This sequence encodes CASSLNRPGTSGRAIYEQYF.